This TCR beta chain was sequenced in a study of glioma-infiltrating T cells. Study findings and constraints: Tissue and blood shared very few CDR3 sequences. Gliomas, especially low-grade, showed above-expected tissue-blood divergence; non-neoplastic patients showed below.

Using RNA template, CDR3s of TCR alpha and beta were amplified with iRepertoire arm-PCR. One-step reverse transcription and amplification started from approximately 100-400 ng of tissue mRNA or PBMC total RNA. TCRdb reprocessed the multiplex PCR reads via MiXCR and lists one record per CDR3 protein. The repertoire has 90,000 to 100,000 distinct CDR3 sequences, 40% of them found once; the top ten carry around two fifths. CDR1 MNHNS and CDR2 SASEGT come from the germline V gene. V lost 5 bases to trimming and J lost 7 bases; unmatched junction nucleotides: 10. The length of the CDR3 is 15 residues. This clonotype came up many times. Its specificity is not known.

The chain links TRBV6-1 to TRBJ1-5; 8 bases match TRBD1. This clonotype originated in a human donor with low-grade glioma or glioblastoma, undergoing nonglioma brain surgery, or in good health (not recorded which). Sequenced material: glioma tissue, nonneoplastic brain tissue, or PBMCs (not recorded which). The CDR3 sequence: CASSYISGGGQPQHF. The CDR3 DNA sequence: TGTGCCAGCAGTTATATCTCAGGGGGCGGGCAGCCCCAGCATTTT.